This is a list of T cell receptor beta chains from one sample in a study of T cells in Graves' hyperthyroidism and ophthalmopathy. TCRdb reprocessed the multiplex PCR reads via MiXCR and lists one record per CDR3 protein. The data hold more than 500,000 distinct CDR3 sequences, with around 15% observed a single time. The sequenced sample consisted of blood. The receptors were sampled from a woman between 40 and 55 years old with Graves' hyperthyroidism. The CDR3 runs from the conserved cysteine through the conserved F or W. A D gene is named only where the DNA matches it firmly. Clone size is given for some rows only: seen once, a few or many times, or a class if the clone is expanded.

.	TRBJ2-3	TRBV18	many	CASSSEQTDTQYF	TGTGCCAGCTCATCGGAACAGACAGATACGCAGTATTTT
TRBD2	TRBJ2-5	TRBV11-2	many	CASSSLAGAQETQYF	TGTGCCAGCAGCTCCCTAGCGGGAGCCCAAGAGACCCAGTACTTC
.	TRBJ2-2	TRBV30	few	CAWSSQGPGKLFF	TGTGCCTGGAGCTCACAGGGACCCGGGAAGCTGTTTTTT
TRBD1	TRBJ1-3	TRBV10-3	.	CAISRGQGRENTIYF	TGTGCCATCAGCCGCGGACAGGGAAGGGAAAACACCATATATTTT
.	TRBJ2-1	TRBV28	many	CASSLSQGLNEQFF	TGTGCCAGCAGTTTAAGCCAGGGTTTAAATGAGCAGTTCTTC
.	TRBJ2-1	TRBV12-3/TRBV12-4	many	CASSLGLSNEQFF	TGTGCCAGCAGTTTAGGTCTCTCGAATGAGCAGTTCTTC
TRBD1	TRBJ1-6	TRBV7-2	.	CASSSRDRNSSPLHF	TGTGCCAGCAGCTCAAGGGACAGAAATAGTTCACCCCTCCACTTT
.	TRBJ2-5	TRBV20-1	many	CSARTPEWESETQYF	TGCAGTGCTAGAACCCCCGAGTGGGAGAGCGAGACCCAGTACTTC
TRBD2	TRBJ2-1	TRBV20-1	few	CSARSDRAGVVHEQFF	TGCAGTGCTAGGTCGGATCGAGCGGGAGTGGTGCATGAGCAGTTCTTC
.	TRBJ1-6	TRBV2	many	CASSEATALPLHF	TGTGCCAGCAGTGAAGCTACGGCCTTACCCCTCCACTTT
TRBD2	TRBJ2-3	TRBV28	many	CASSVAGGFVDTQYF	TGTGCCAGCAGTGTAGCGGGAGGGTTCGTAGATACGCAGTATTTT
TRBD1	TRBJ1-2	TRBV12-3/TRBV12-4	.	CASSRTPGTEGYTF	TGTGCCAGCAGCCGAACCCCCGGGACAGAGGGCTACACCTTC
.	TRBJ1-3	TRBV6-5	.	CASSYSHWDSGNTIYF	TGTGCCAGCAGTTACTCGCACTGGGACTCTGGAAACACCATATATTTT
.	TRBJ2-2	TRBV2	many	CASSVAVNTGELFF	TGTGCCAGCAGTGTGGCAGTTAACACCGGGGAGCTGTTTTTT
TRBD1	TRBJ1-1	TRBV6-5	many	CASSYATGQGSEAFF	TGTGCCAGCAGTTACGCCACGGGACAGGGCTCTGAAGCTTTCTTT
.	TRBJ2-1	TRBV7-9	few	CASSPTPVDEQFF	TGTGCCAGCAGTCCCACCCCCGTCGATGAGCAGTTCTTC
.	TRBJ1-1	TRBV3-1	many	CASSPGSMNTEAFF	TGTGCCAGCAGTCCGGGCAGCATGAACACTGAAGCTTTCTTT
.	TRBJ1-5	TRBV7-9	.	CASSLELTTDGPQHF	TGTGCCAGCAGCTTAGAACTGACCACCGATGGACCCCAGCATTTT
.	TRBJ1-5	TRBV7-2	.	CASTTGHQPQHF	TGTGCCAGCACCACTGGGCATCAGCCCCAGCATTTT
.	TRBJ2-3	TRBV2	.	CASGGGLDTQYF	TGTGCCAGCGGAGGAGGGTTGGATACGCAGTATTTT
TRBD1	TRBJ2-3	TRBV9	.	CASSTGQIISDTQYF	TGTGCCAGCAGCACGGGACAGATTATTTCAGATACGCAGTATTTT
.	TRBJ2-4	TRBV9	.	CASSVDGGTNIQYF	TGTGCCAGCAGCGTAGATGGGGGAACAAACATTCAGTACTTC
.	TRBJ1-4	TRBV28	few	CASSLQRTTNEKLFF	TGTGCCAGCAGCCTCCAGCGGACAACTAATGAAAAACTGTTTTTT
.	TRBJ2-1	TRBV5-1	few	CASSLVLGGEQFF	TGCGCCAGCAGCTTGGTACTGGGAGGTGAGCAGTTCTTC
TRBD1	TRBJ2-7	TRBV6-5	few	CASSYSRQGAMGEQYF	TGTGCCAGCAGTTACTCAAGGCAGGGGGCGATGGGGGAGCAGTACTTC
TRBD1	TRBJ2-5	TRBV11-2	many	CASSPGGTALQETQYF	TGTGCCAGCAGCCCGGGTGGGACAGCACTACAAGAGACCCAGTACTTC